This T cell receptor beta chain was identified in a study of spatial heterogeneity in lung cancer. This CDR3 comprises 14 residues. Trimming removed 1 base at V and 2 bases at J, with 9 bases between. Germline V CDR1 and CDR2: SGHTS, YDEGEE. TCRdb processed the 5' RACE reads anew with MiXCR; each CDR3 protein has one entry. The table has several thousand distinct CDR3 sequences, 5% to 6% seen once. Time point described: sample taken at primary tumor resection. Sequencing of whole RNA from tumor, nontumor lung or frozen PBMC involved no sorting. Donors were over 70 untreated early-stage non-small cell lung cancer patients. This clonotype is medium-sized.

This clonotype originated in a female donor with early-stage non-small cell lung cancer. This chain links TRBV5-8 with TRBJ1-2; unclear D gene. The sequencing here drew on normal lung tissue next to the tumor, taken at surgery. CDR3 DNA: TGTGCCAGCAGCTTGCGGAGACTAAACTATGGCTACACCTTC. This sequence encodes CASSLRRLNYGYTF.